The source of this T cell receptor beta chain is a study of blood T cells in healthy people across ages. The CDR3 has 16 amino acids. CDR1 ENHRY and CDR2 SYGVKD come from the germline V gene. V gave up 5 bases and J gave up 1 base; unmatched junction bases: 10. A second roughly 7 to 11 cycle PCR used barcoded and J-beta primers. TCRdb independently ran MiXCR on the 5' RACE reads; one entry per CDR3 protein. The sample lists about 1.5 million distinct CDR3 sequences, roughly 43% occurring once. The chain joins TRBV10-3 to TRBJ2-7, with TRBD1 identical over 8 bases. The sequence derives from a woman younger than 35 in good health. Sequencing was carried out using blood. The CDR3: CAISTPGGSLSYEQYF. The CDR3 DNA follows: TGTGCCATCAGTACCCCAGGGGGCTCGTTGTCCTACGAGCAGTACTTC.